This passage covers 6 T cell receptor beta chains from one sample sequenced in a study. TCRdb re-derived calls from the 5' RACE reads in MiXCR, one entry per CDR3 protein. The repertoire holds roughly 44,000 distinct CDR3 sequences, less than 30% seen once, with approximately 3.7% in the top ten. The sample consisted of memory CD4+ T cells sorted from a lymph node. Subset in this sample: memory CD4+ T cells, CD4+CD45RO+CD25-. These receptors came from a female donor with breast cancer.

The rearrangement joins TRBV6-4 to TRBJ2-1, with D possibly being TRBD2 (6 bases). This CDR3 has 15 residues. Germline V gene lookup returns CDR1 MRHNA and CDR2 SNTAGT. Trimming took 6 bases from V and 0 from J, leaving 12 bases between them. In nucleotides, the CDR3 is TGTGCCAGCAGCCTAGCGCATTCCTCCTACAATGAGCAGTTCTTC. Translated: CASSLAHSSYNEQFF.

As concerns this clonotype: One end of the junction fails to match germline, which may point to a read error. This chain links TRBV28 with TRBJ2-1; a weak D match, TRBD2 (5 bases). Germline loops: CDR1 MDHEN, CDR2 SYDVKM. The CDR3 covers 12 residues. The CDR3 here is CASSGEKRSGSF. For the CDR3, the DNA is TGTGCCAGCAGTGGAGAGAAGAGGAGCGGATCCTTC.

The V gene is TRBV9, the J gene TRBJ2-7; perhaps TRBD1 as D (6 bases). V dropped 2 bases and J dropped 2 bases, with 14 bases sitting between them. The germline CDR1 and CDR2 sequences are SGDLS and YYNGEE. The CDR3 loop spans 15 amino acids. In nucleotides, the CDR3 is TGTGCCAGCAGCGTGGGGCCAGGGGCCACCTACGAGCAGTACTTC. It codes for CASSVGPGATYEQYF.

The CDR3 sequence is CASSLFQGLSGELFF. CDR3 nucleotide sequence: TGTGCCAGCAGTTTATTCCAGGGATTGTCGGGGGAGCTGTTTTTT. V gene TRBV27 combines with J gene TRBJ2-2, with D possibly matching TRBD1 (5 bases). With 1 base removed from V and 8 bases from J, the gap between germline ends came to 14 bases. This CDR3 is 15 amino acids long. Germline CDR1 reads MNHEY; CDR2 reads SMNVEV (reference sequence).

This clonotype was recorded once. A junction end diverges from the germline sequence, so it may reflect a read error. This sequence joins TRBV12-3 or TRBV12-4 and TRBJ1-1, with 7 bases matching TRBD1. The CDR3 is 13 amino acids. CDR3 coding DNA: TGTGCCAGCACCATTAGGGGGCTGAACGAAGTTTTCTTT. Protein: CASTIRGLNEVFF.

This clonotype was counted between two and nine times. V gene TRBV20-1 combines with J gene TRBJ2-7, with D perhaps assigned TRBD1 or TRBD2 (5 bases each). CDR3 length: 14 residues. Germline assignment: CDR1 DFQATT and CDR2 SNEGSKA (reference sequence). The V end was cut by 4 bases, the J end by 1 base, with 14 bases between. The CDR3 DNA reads TGCAGTGCTACTCAGGGAGTTCTATCCTACGAGCAGTACTTC. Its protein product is CSATQGVLSYEQYF.